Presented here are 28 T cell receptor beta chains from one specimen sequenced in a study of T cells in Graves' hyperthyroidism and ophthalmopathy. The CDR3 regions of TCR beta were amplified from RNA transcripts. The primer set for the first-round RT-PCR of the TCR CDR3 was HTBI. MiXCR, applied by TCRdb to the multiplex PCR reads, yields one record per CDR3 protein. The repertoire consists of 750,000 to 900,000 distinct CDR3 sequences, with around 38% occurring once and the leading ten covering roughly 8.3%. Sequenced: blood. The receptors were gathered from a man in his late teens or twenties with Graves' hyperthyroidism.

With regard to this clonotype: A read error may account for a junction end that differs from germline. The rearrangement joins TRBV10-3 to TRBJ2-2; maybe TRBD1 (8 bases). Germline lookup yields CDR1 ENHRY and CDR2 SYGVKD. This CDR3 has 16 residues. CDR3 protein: CASSYSYRGGAGELFF. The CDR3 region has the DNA TGTGCCAGCAGTTACTCATACAGGGGGGGGGCCGGGGAGCTGTTTTTT.

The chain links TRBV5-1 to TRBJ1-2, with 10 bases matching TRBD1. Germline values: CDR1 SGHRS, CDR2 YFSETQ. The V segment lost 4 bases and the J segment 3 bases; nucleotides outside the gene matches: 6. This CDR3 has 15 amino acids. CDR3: CASSDRDRGDYGYTF. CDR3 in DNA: TGCGCCAGCAGCGACCGGGACAGGGGTGACTATGGCTACACCTTC. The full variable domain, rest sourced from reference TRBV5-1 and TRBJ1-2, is KAGVTQTPRYLIKTRGQQVTLSCSPISGHRSVSWYQQTPGQGLQFLFEYFSETQRNKGNFPGRFSGRQFSNSRSEMNVSTLELGDSALYLCASSDRDRGDYGYTFGSGTRLTVV.

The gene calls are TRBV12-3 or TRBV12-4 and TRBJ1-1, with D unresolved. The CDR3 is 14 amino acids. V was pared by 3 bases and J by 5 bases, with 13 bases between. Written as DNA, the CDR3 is TGTGCCAGCAGTTTCTCTTACGCGGGAACTGAAGCTTTCTTT. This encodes CASSFSYAGTEAFF.

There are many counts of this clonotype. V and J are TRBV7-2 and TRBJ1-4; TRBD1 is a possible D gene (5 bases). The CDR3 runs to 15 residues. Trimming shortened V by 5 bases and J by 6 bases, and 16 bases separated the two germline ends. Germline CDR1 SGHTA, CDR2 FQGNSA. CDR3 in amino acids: CASSRRPGGDEKLFF. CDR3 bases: TGTGCCAGCAGCCGACGTCCCGGAGGGGATGAAAAACTGTTTTTT. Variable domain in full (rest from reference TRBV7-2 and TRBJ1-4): GAGVSQSPSNKVTEKGKDVELRCDPISGHTALYWYRQSLGQGLEFLIYFQGNSAPDKSGLPSDRFSAERTGGSVSTLTIQRTQQEDSAVYLCASSRRPGGDEKLFFGSGTQLSVL.

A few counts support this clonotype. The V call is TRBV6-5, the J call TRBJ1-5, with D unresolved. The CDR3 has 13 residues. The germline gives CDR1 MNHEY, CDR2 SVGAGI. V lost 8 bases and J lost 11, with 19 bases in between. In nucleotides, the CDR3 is TGTGCCAGCGGTCTAACAGACCAGAAGGCCCAGCATTTT. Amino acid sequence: CASGLTDQKAQHF.

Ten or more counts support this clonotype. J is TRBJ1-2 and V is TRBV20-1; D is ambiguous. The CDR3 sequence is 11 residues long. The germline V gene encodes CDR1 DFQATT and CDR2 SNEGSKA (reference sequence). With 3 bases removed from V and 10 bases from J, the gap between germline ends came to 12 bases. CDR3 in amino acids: CSASPRGSYTF. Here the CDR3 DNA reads TGCAGTGCTAGCCCCCGGGGTTCCTACACCTTC.

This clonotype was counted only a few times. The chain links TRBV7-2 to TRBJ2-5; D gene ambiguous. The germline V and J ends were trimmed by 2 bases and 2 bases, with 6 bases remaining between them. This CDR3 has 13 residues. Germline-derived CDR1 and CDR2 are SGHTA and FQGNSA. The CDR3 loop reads CASSLMPQETQYF. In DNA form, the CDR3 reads TGTGCCAGCAGCTTAATGCCACAAGAGACCCAGTACTTC.

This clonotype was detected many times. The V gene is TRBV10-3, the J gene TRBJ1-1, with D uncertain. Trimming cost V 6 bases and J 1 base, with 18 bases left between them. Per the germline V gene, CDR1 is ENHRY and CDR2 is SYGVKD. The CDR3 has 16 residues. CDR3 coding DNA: TGTGCCATCAGCGTAGGGAGCGGATTCCAGAACACTGAAGCTTTCTTT. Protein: CAISVGSGFQNTEAFF.

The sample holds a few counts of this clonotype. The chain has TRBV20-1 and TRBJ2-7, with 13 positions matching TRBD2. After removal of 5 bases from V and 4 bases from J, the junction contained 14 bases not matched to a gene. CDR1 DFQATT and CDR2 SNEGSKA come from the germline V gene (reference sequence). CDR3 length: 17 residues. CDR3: CSADIPQRLAGGYEQYF. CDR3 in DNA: TGCAGTGCTGATATCCCCCAACGACTAGCGGGAGGTTACGAGCAGTACTTC.

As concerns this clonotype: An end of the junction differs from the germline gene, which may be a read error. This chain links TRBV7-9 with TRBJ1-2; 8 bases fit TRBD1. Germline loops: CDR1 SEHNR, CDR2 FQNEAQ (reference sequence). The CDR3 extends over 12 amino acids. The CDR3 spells CASSGGTGGHTF. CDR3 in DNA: TGTGCCAGCAGTGGGGGGACAGGTGGCCACACCTTC.

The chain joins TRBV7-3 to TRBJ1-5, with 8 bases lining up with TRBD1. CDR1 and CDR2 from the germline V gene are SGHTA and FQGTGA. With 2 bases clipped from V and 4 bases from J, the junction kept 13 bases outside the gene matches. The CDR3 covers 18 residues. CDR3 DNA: TGTGCCAGCAGCTTATCCCCGAGACAGGGGCAGGGGAATCAGCCCCAGCATTTT. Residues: CASSLSPRQGQGNQPQHF.

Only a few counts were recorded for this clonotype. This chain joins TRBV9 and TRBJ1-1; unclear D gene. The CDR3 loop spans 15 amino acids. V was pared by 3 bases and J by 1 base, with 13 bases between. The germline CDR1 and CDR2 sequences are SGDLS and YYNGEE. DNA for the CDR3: TGTGCCAGCAGCGGCGGAGGAGGGAAGAACACTGAAGCTTTCTTT. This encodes CASSGGGGKNTEAFF.

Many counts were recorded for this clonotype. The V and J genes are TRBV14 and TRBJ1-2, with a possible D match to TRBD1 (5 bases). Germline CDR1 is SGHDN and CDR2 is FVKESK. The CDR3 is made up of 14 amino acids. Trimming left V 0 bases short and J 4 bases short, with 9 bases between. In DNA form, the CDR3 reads TGTGCCAGCAGCCAAGATGGGGCTGTCTATGGCTACACCTTC. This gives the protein CASSQDGAVYGYTF.

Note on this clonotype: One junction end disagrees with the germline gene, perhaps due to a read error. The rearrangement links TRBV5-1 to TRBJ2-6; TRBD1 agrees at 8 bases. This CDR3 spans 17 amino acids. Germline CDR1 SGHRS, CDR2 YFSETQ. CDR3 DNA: TGTGCCAGCAGCTCGGGACAGGTTGGCCCTGGGGCCAACGTCCTGACTTTC. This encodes CASSSGQVGPGANVLTF.

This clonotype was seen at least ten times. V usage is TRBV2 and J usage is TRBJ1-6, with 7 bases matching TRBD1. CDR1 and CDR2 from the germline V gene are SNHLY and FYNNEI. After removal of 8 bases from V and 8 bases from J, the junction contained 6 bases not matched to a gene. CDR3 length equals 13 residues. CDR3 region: CASGGDSHSPLHF. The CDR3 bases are TGTGCCAGCGGGGGGGACAGTCATTCACCCCTCCACTTT.

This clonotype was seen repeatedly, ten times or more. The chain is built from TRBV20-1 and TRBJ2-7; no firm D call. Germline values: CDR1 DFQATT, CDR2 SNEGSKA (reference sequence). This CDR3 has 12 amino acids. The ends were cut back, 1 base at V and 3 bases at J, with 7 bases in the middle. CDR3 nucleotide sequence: TGCAGTGCTAGAGGCCCTGACTACGAGCAGTACTTC. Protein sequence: CSARGPDYEQYF.

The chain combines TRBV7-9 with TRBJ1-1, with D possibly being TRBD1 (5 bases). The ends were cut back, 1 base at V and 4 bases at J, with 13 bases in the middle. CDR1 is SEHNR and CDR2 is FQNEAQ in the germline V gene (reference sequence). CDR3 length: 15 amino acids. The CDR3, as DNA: TGTGCCAGCAGCTTAGTGGGAGGGGTCGGCACTGAAGCTTTCTTT. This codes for CASSLVGGVGTEAFF.

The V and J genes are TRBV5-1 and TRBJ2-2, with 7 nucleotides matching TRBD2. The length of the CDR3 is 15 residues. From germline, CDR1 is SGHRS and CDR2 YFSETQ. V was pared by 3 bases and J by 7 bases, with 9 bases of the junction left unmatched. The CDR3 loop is CASSWDPSGNGELFF. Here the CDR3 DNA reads TGCGCCAGCAGCTGGGACCCCAGCGGGAACGGGGAGCTGTTTTTT.

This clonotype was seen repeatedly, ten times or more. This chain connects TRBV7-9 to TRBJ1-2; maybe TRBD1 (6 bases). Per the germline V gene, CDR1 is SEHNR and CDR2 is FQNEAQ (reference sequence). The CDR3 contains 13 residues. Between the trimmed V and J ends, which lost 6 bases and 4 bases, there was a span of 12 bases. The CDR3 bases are TGTGCCAGCAGTCAGGAGGGGGTCTATGGCTACACCTTC. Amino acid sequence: CASSQEGVYGYTF. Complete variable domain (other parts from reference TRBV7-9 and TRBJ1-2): DTGVSQNPRHKITKRGQNVTFRCDPISEHNRLYWYRQTLGQGPEFLTYFQNEAQLEKSRLLSDRFSAERPKGSFSTLEIQRTEQGDSAMYLCASSQEGVYGYTFGSGTRLTVV.

Here the CDR3 reads CASSQPGTGYEQLWGYTF. The DNA for the CDR3 is TGTGCCAGCAGCCAACCCGGGACAGGCTACGAGCAGTTATGGGGCTACACCTTC. The chain links TRBV9 to TRBJ1-2; 8 bases are a match to TRBD1. With 4 bases clipped from V and 8 bases from J, the junction kept 22 bases outside the gene matches. CDR1 is SGDLS and CDR2 is YYNGEE in the germline V gene. This CDR3 is built from 18 residues.

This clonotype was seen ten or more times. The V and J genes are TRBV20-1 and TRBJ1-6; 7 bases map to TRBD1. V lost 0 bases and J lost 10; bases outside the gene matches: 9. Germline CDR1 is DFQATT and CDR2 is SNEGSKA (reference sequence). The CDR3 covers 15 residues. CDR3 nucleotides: TGCAGTGCTAGAGAATCCGAGACAGGGCCATCACCCCTCCACTTT. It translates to CSARESETGPSPLHF.

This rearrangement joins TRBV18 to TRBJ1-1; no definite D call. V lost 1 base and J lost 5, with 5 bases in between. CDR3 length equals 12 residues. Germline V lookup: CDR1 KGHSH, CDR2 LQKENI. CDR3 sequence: CASSPQRTEAFF. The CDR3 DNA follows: TGTGCCAGCTCACCACAGAGAACTGAAGCTTTCTTT.

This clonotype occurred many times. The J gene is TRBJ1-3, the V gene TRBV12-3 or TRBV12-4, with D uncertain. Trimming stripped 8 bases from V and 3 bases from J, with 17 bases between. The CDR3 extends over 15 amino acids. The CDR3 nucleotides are TGTGCCAGCGTACCCACCGGCGACATTGGAAACACCATATATTTT. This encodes CASVPTGDIGNTIYF.

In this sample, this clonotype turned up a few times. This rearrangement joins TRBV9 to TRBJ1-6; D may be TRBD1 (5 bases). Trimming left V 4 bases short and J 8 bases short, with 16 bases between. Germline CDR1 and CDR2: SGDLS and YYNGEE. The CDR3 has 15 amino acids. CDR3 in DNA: TGTGCCAGCAGCCCCAAATCAGGGTTGGATTCACCCCTCCACTTT. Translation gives CASSPKSGLDSPLHF.

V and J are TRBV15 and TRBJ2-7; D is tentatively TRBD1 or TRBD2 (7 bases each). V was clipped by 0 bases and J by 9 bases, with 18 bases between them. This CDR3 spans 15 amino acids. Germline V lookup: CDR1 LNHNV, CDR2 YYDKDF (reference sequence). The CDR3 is CATSRDRGGGGPQYF. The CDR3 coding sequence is TGTGCCACCAGCAGAGATCGGGGAGGGGGCGGTCCGCAGTACTTC.

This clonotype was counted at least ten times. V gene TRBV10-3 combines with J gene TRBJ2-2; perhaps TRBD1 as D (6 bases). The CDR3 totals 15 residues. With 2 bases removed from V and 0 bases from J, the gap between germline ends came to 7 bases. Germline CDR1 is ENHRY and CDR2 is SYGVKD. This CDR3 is CAISEPGANTGELFF. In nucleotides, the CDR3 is TGTGCCATCAGTGAGCCAGGGGCGAACACCGGGGAGCTGTTTTTT.

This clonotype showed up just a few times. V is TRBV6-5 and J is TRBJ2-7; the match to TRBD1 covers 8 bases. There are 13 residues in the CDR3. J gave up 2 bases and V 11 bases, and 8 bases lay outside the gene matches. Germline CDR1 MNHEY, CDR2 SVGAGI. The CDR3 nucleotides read TGTGCCTGCGGGACAGGTCTTCCCTACGAGCAGTACTTC. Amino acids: CACGTGLPYEQYF.

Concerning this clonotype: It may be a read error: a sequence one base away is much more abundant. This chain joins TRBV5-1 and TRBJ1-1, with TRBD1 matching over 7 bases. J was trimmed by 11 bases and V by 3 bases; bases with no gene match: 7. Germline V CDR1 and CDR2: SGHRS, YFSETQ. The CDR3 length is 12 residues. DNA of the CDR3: TGCGCCAGCAGCTCCCACCAGGGGGAGGCTTTCTTT. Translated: CASSSHQGEAFF.